This T cell receptor (beta chain) was captured in a study of CD8 T cells in ankylosing spondylitis. This clonotype was seen a few times. Its matching antigen is unknown. General study points: Roughly eight highly homologous variants made up a TCR beta motif that seemed to typify ankylosing spondylitis blood. Reportedly, disease-linked clones are significantly enriched in ankylosing spondylitis patients' matched synovial fluid. Disease-linked clones, CD8+, were relatively rare in peripheral blood. Both synovial fluid and blood in reactive arthritis had previously been reported to carry some motif variants.

TCRdb processed the 5' RACE reads anew with MiXCR; each CDR3 protein has one entry. The sample shows some 200,000 distinct CDR3 sequences, over 10% of them seen only once. The source of this sequence is a male donor with ankylosing spondylitis or in good health (not recorded which). The sequencing input was blood, either unsorted or a sorted T cell fraction (not recorded which).

The CDR3: CAWSNAEGTVQYEQYF. CDR3 bases: TGTGCCTGGAGTAACGCCGAGGGGACAGTCCAATACGAGCAGTACTTC. The V and J genes are TRBV30 and TRBJ2-7, with TRBD1 matching over 7 bases. The CDR3 has 16 amino acids. The V gene end was trimmed by 2 bases and the J gene end by 4 bases; junction bases not matched to a gene: 14. Germline CDR1 GTSNPN, CDR2 SVGIG (reference sequence).